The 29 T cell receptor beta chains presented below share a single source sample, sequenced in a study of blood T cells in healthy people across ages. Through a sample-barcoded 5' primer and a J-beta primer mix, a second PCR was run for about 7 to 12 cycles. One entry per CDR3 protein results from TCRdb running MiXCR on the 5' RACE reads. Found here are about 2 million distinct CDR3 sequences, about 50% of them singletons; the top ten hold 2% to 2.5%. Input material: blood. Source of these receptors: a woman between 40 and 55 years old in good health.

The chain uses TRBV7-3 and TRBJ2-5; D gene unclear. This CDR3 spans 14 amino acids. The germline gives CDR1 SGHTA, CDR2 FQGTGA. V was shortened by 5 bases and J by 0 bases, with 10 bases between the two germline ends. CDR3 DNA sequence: TGTGCCAGCAGCGCTTCCCCGTACCAAGAGACCCAGTACTTC. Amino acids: CASSASPYQETQYF.

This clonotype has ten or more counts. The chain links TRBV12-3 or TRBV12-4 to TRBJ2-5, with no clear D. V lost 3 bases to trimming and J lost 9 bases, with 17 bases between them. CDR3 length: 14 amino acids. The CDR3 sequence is CASSFEVPGASQYF. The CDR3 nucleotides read TGTGCCAGCAGTTTCGAAGTTCCCGGCGCTTCCCAGTACTTC.

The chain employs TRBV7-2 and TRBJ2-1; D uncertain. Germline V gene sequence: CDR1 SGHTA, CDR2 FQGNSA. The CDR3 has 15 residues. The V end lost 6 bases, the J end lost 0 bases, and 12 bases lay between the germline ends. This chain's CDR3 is CASRPRVSSYNEQFF. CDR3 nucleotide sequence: TGTGCCAGCAGACCCCGTGTAAGCTCCTACAATGAGCAGTTCTTC.

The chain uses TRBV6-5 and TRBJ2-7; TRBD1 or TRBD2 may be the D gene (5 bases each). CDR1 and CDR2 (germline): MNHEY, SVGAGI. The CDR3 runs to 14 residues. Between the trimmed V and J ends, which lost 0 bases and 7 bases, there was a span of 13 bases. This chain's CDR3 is CASSYSRGVGEQYF. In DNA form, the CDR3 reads TGTGCCAGCAGTTACTCTCGGGGCGTCGGGGAGCAGTACTTC.

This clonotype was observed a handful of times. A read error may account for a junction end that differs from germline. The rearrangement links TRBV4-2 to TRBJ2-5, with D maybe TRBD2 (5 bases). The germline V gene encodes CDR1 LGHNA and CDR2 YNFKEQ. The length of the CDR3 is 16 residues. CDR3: CASSQVTTRSQGTQYF. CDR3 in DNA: TGTGCCAGCAGCCAAGTGACTACCAGGTCGCAAGGGACCCAGTACTTC.

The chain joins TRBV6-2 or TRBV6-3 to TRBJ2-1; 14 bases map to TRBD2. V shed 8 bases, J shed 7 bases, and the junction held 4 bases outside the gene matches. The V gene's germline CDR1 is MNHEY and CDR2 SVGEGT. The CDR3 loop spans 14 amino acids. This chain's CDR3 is CASLTSGGGNEQFF. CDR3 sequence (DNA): TGTGCCAGCCTGACTAGCGGGGGGGGAAATGAGCAGTTCTTC.

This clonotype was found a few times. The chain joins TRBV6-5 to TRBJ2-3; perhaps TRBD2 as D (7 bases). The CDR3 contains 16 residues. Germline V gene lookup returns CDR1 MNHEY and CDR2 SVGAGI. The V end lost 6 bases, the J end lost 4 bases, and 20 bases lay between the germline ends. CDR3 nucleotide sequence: TGTGCCAGCAGCACCGGGGCGGGGGCCCATTCAGATACGCAGTATTTT. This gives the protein CASSTGAGAHSDTQYF.

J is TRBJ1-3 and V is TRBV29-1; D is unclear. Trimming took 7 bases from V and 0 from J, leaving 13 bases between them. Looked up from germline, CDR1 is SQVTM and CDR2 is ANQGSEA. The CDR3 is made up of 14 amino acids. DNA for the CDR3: TGCAGCGCCCTTAAGCATAGCTCTGGAAACACCATATATTTT. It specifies CSALKHSSGNTIYF. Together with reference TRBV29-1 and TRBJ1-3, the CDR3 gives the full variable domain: SAVISQKPSRDICQRGTSLTIQCQVDSQVTMMFWYRQQPGQSLTLIATANQGSEATYESGFVIDKFPISRPNLTFSTLTVSNMSPEDSSIYLCSALKHSSGNTIYFGEGSWLTVV.

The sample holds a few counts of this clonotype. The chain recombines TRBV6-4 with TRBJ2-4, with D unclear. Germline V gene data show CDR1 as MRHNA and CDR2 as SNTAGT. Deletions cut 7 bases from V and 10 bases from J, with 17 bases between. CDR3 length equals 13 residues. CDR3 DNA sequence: TGTGCCAGCATCGGCCACCTATTCGGGATTCAGTACTTC. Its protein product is CASIGHLFGIQYF.

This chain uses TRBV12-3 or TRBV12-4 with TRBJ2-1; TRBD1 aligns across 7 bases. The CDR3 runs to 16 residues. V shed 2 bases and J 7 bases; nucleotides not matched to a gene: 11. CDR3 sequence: CASSLFQGVSGNEQFF. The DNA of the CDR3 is TGTGCCAGCAGTTTATTTCAGGGGGTATCGGGTAATGAGCAGTTCTTC.

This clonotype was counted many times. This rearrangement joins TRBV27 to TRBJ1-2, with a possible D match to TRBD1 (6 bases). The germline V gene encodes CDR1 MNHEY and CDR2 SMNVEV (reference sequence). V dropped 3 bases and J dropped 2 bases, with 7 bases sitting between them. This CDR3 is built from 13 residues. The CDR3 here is CASSFTGNYGYTF. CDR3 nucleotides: TGTGCCAGCAGTTTTACAGGGAACTATGGCTACACCTTC.

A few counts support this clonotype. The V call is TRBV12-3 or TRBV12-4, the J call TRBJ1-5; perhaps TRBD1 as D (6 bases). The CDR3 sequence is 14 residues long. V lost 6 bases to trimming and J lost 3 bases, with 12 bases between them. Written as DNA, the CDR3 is TGTGCCAGCAGGACCGACAGGCCCAATCAGCCCCAGCATTTT. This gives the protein CASRTDRPNQPQHF.

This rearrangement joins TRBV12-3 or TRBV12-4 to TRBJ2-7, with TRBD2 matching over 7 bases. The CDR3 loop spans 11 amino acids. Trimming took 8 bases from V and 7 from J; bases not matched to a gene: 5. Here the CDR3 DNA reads TGTGCCAGCTTCGGGGGGAAGGAGCAGTACTTC. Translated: CASFGGKEQYF.

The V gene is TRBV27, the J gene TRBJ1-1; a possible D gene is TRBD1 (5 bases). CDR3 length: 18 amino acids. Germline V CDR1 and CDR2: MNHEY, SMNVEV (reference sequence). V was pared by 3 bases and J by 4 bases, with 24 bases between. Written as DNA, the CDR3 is TGTGCCAGCAGTTTCTCACAGGTACTGCGGGTCAAGGGCACTGAAGCTTTCTTT. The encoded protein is CASSFSQVLRVKGTEAFF.

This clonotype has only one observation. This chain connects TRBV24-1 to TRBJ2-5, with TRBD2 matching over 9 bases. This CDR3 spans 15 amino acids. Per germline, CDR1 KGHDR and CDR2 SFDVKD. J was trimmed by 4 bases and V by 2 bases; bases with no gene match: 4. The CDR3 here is CATSDWGSGGETQYF. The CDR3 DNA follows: TGTGCCACCAGTGATTGGGGTAGCGGGGGAGAGACCCAGTACTTC.

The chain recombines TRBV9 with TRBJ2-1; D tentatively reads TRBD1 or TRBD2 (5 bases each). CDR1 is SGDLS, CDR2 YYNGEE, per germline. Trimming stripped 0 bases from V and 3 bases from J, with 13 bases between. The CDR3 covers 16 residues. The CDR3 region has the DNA TGTGCCAGCAGCGTAGCGGGACGGGTTGACTACAATGAGCAGTTCTTC. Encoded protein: CASSVAGRVDYNEQFF.

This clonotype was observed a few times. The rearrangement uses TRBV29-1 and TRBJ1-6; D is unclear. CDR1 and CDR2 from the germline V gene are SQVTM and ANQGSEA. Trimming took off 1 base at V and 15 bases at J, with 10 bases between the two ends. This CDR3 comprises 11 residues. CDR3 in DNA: TGCAGCGTTGAAGTAGGCCCAATCCTCCACTTT. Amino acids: CSVEVGPILHF.

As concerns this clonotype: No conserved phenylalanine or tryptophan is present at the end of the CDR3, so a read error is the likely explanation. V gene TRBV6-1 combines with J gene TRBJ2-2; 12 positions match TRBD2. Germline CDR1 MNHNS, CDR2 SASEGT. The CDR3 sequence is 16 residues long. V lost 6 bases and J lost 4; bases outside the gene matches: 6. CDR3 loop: CASSAGLAGRTGELFV. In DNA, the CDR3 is TGTGCCAGCAGCGCTGGACTAGCGGGGCGCACCGGGGAGCTGTTTGTT.

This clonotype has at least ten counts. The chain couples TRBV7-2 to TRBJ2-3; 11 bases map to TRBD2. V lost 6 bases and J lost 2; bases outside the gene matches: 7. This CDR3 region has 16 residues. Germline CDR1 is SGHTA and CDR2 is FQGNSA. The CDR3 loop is CASSSRLAGTTDTQYF. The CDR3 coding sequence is TGTGCCAGCAGTTCTAGACTAGCGGGGACCACAGATACGCAGTATTTT.

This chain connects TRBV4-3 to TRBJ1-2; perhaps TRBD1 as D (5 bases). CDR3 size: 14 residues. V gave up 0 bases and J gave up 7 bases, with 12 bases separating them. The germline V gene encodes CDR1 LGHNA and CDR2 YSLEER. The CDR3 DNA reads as TGCGCCAGCAGCCAAGAGCAGGGAATAGGTGGCTACACCTTC. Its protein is CASSQEQGIGGYTF.

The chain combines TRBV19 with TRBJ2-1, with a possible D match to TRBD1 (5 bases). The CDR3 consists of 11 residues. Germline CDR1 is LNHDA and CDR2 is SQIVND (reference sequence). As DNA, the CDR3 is TGTGCGACAGACCTATACAATGAGCAGTTCTTC. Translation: CATDLYNEQFF.

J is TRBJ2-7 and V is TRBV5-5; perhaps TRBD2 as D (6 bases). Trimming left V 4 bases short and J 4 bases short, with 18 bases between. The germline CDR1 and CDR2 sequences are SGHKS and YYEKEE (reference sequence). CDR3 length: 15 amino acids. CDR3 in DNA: TGTGCCAGCAGCCCTGAAACGGGACTCTTTTACGAGCAGTACTTC. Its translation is CASSPETGLFYEQYF.

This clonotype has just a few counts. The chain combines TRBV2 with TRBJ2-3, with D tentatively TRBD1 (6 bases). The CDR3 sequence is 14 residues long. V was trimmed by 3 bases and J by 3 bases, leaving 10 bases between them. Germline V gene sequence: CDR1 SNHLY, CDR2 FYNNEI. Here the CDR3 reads CASSDGQGTDTQYF. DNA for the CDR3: TGTGCCAGCAGTGATGGGCAGGGGACAGATACGCAGTATTTT.

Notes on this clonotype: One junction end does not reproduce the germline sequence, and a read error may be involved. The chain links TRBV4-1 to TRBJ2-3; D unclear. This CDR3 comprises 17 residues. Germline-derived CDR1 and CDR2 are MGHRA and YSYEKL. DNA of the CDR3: TGCGCCAGCAACCAAGCCGGCCATTCGAGGTTCACAGATACGCAGTATTTT. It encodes CASNQAGHSRFTDTQYF.

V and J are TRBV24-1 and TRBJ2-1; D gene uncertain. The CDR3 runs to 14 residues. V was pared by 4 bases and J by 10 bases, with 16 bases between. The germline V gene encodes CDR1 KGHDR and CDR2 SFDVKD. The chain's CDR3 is CATSDLTKSHEQFF. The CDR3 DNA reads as TGTGCCACCAGTGACTTAACTAAATCCCACGAGCAGTTCTTC.

CDR3 coding DNA: TGTGCCAGCAGTTTCACAGTGAGCTCTGGGGCCAACGTCCTGACTTTC. Its translation: CASSFTVSSGANVLTF. This chain connects TRBV6-5 to TRBJ2-6; D gene unclear. Per germline, CDR1 MNHEY and CDR2 SVGAGI. Trimming cost V 4 bases and J 0 bases, with 10 bases left between them. The CDR3 has 16 amino acids.

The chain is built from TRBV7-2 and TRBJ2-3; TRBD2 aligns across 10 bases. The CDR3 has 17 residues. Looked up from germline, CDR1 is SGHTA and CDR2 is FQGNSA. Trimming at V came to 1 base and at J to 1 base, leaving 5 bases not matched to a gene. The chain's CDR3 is CASSLVGTSGGTDTQYF. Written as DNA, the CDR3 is TGTGCCAGCAGCTTAGTAGGTACTAGCGGGGGCACAGATACGCAGTATTTT.

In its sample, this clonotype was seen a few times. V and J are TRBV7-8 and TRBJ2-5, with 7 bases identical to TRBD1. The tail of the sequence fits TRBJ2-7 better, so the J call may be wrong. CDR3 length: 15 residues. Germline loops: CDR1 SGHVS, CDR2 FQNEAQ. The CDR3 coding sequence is TGTGCCAGCAGCTTAGCGAGACAGGGTCGAAACGAGCAGTACTTC. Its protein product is CASSLARQGRNEQYF.

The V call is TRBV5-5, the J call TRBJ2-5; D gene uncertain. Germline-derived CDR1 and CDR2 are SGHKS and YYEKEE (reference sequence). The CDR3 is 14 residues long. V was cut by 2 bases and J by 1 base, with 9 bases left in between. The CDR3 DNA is TGTGCCAGCAGCTTAAACCCCCTCCAAGAGACCCAGTACTTC. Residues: CASSLNPLQETQYF.